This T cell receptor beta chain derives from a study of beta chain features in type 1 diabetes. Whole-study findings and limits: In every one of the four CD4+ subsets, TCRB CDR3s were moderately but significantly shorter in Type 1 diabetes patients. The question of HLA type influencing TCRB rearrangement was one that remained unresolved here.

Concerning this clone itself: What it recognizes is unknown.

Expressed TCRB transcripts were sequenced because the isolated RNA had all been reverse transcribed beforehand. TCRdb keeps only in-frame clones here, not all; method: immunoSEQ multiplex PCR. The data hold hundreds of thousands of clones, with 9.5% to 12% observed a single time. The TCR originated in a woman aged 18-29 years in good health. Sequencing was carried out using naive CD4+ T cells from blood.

The CDR3 DNA follows: TGTGCCAGCAGCTCCAGACAGGTTGGAGCTTTCTTT. Protein product: CASSSRQVGAFF. V is TRBV7-2 and J is TRBJ1-1; maybe TRBD1 (6 bases). V gave up 4 bases and J gave up 10 bases, with 13 bases separating them. Germline CDR1 SGHTA, CDR2 FQGNSA. The CDR3 runs to 12 residues.